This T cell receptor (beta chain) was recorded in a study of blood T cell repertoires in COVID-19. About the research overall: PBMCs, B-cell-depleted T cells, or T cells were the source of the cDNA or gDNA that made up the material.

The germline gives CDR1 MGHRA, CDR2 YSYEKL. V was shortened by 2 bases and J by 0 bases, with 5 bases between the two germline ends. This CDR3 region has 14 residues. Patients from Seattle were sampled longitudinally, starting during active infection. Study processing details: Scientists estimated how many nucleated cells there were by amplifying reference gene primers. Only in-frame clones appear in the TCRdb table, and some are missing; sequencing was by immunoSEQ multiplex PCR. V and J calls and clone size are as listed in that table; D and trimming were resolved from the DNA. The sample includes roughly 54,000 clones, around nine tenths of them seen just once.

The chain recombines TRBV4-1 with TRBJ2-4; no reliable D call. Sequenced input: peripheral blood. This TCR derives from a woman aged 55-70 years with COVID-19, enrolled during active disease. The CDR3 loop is CASSQPLAKNIQYF. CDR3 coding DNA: TGCGCCAGCAGCCAACCGTTAGCCAAAAACATTCAGTACTTC.